This T cell receptor beta chain originates from a study of T cell repertoires in cytomegalovirus infection. This CDR3 has 16 amino acids. V shed 1 base, J shed 2 bases, and the junction held 3 bases outside the gene matches. Germline V gene data show CDR1 as ENHRY and CDR2 as SYGVKD. Regarding the study as a whole: Clonotype analysis showed dominance of the ex vivo response by HLA-C-restricted CMV-specific TCR beta clonotypes. The study identified carriers of CMV plus the relevant HLA from cumulative public TCR beta family frequency.

TCRdb recomputed calls from the reads with MiXCR, one row per CDR3 protein. The sample consists of 160,000 or so distinct CDR3 sequences, about a quarter of them appearing once. Concerning this clonotype: The antigen is undetermined.

This clonotype originated in a human donor in good health (CMV status not recorded). Some clones in this sample may be carry-over from other donors' samples. The sequencing sample was made of PBMCs. The genes are TRBV10-3 and TRBJ2-1, with TRBD1 matching over 9 bases. DNA for the CDR3: TGTGCCATCAGTGAGTTAACAGGGGGCCCCTACAATGAGCAGTTCTTC. Its protein product is CAISELTGGPYNEQFF.